Listed below are T cell receptor beta chains from one sample, sequenced in a study of OX40 agonist ivuxolimab in advanced cancers. TCRdb's copy holds only in-frame clones and misses some; the assay was immunoSEQ multiplex PCR. The table shows some 90,000 clones, with more than 70% occurring only once. The input for sequencing was CD4+ or CD8+ T cells sorted from blood, taken in a trial of the OX40 agonist ivuxolimab. The receptors were gathered from an adult with an advanced solid tumor such as melanoma, head and neck, liver or kidney cancer. Both conserved end residues are part of each CDR3. A D gene is named only where the DNA matches it firmly. The size entry is marked missing in some rows and otherwise reads once, few, many or a size class.

J	V	size	D	CDR3	DNA
TRBJ2-7	TRBV15	-	TRBD1	CATSFDRGPYEQYF	TGTGCCACCAGCTTCGACAGGGGACCCTACGAGCAGTACTTC
TRBJ2-7	TRBV10-2	-	-	CASSQTHEQYF	TGCGCCAGCAGTCAAACCCACGAGCAGTACTTC
TRBJ2-5	TRBV13	-	-	CASSVSETQYF	TGTGCCAGCAGTGTATCAGAGACCCAGTACTTC
TRBJ1-6	TRBV5-1	-	TRBD1	CASSFHRQGDNSPLHF	TGCGCCAGCAGCTTCCATCGACAGGGGGATAATTCACCCCTCCACTTT
TRBJ1-5	TRBV2	-	-	CASSDGTGRNQPQHF	TGTGCCAGCAGCGATGGAACAGGGAGAAATCAGCCCCAGCATTTT
TRBJ2-3	TRBV14	few	TRBD2	CASSLLAGVDTQYF	TGTGCCAGCAGCCTACTAGCGGGAGTAGATACGCAGTATTTT
TRBJ2-3	TRBV5-6	-	TRBD2	CASSLVVGGSTDTQYF	TGTGCCAGCAGCTTGGTAGTGGGAGGGAGCACAGATACGCAGTATTTT
TRBJ1-3	TRBV19	-	-	CASSVQVRNTIYF	TGTGCCAGTAGTGTTCAGGTTAGAAACACCATATATTTT
TRBJ2-1	TRBV5-1	-	-	CASSGRDGYNEQFF	TGCGCCAGCAGCGGTCGGGACGGATACAATGAGCAGTTCTTC
TRBJ1-4	TRBV6-1	-	-	CASSEASGALGKKLFF	TGTGCCAGCAGTGAAGCCTCAGGGGCATTGGGAAAGAAACTGTTTTTT
TRBJ2-3	TRBV27	-	TRBD2	CASSSGLDTDTQYF	TGTGCCAGCAGTTCGGGACTAGACACAGATACGCAGTATTTT
TRBJ1-2	TRBV6-6	-	-	CASMPQGGRWGYTF	TGTGCCAGCATGCCCCAGGGCGGGCGATGGGGCTACACCTTC
TRBJ2-5	TRBV21-1	-	-	CASSKSVGEHQETQYF	TGTGCCAGCAGCAAATCAGTAGGGGAACACCAAGAGACCCAGTACTTC
TRBJ2-3	TRBV6-1	many	-	CASSESQATDTQYF	TGTGCCAGCAGTGAATCACAGGCCACAGATACGCAGTATTTT
TRBJ2-1	TRBV19	-	TRBD2	CASSSGLAGGSSYNEQFF	TGTGCCAGTAGTTCGGGACTAGCGGGAGGGAGCTCCTACAATGAGCAGTTCTTC
TRBJ2-5	TRBV5-1	-	-	CASSLGQGLETQYF	TGCGCCAGCAGCTTGGGGCAGGGGCTGGAGACCCAGTACTTC
TRBJ1-1	TRBV5-1	-	-	CASSLRGQRTEAFF	TGTGCCAGCAGCTTGCGTGGACAGCGCACTGAAGCTTTCTTT
TRBJ2-5	TRBV20-1	-	-	CSAKGEETQYF	TGCAGTGCTAAAGGGGAGGAGACCCAGTACTTC
TRBJ2-7	TRBV10-3	once	TRBD1	CATDRGLSYEQYF	TGTGCCACTGACAGGGGGCTTTCCTACGAGCAGTACTTC
TRBJ1-2	TRBV6-5	-	-	CASSYKGDGYTF	TGTGCCAGCAGTTATAAGGGGGATGGCTACACCTTC
TRBJ2-7	TRBV11-2	-	-	CASQSDTYEQYF	TGTGCCAGCCAGTCCGACACCTACGAGCAGTACTTC
TRBJ2-2	TRBV6-1	-	-	CASSEATSTWNTGELFF	TGTGCCAGCAGTGAAGCGACATCAACATGGAACACCGGGGAGCTGTTTTTT
TRBJ2-5	TRBV2	-	TRBD2	CASSVAGDQETQYF	TGTGCCAGCAGTGTTGCGGGAGACCAAGAGACCCAGTACTTC
TRBJ2-5	TRBV11-2	-	TRBD2	CASSLDGREGETQYF	TGTGCCAGCAGCTTAGATGGAAGGGAGGGGGAGACCCAGTACTTC
TRBJ2-5	TRBV6-1	-	-	CASSEANPSHYF	TGTGCCAGCAGTGAAGCGAATCCGTCCCACTACTTC
TRBJ1-2	TRBV28	-	TRBD1	CASSPPGQGNGYTF	TGTGCCAGCAGTCCTCCGGGACAGGGCAATGGCTACACCTTC
TRBJ2-6	TRBV4-1	once	-	CASSVHSAGANVLTF	TGCGCCAGCAGCGTCCACAGTGCTGGGGCCAACGTCCTGACTTTC
TRBJ2-3	TRBV10-3	-	TRBD2	CAISVLAGDIDTQYF	TGTGCCATCAGTGTTCTAGCGGGAGATATAGATACGCAGTATTTT
TRBJ2-1	TRBV9	-	TRBD1	CASSVTGAPKYNEQFF	TGTGCCAGCAGCGTAACAGGGGCCCCCAAGTACAATGAGCAGTTCTTC
TRBJ2-1	TRBV7-6	-	TRBD2	CASSLGLVTSRSYNEQFF	TGTGCCAGCAGCTTAGGCCTTGTGACTAGCCGCTCCTACAATGAGCAGTTCTTC
TRBJ1-1	TRBV27	-	TRBD1	CASSLVQGVNLNTEAFF	TGTGCCAGCAGTTTAGTTCAGGGGGTTAATTTGAACACTGAAGCTTTCTTT
TRBJ2-7	TRBV18	-	TRBD2	CASSLNSGTSGTYEQYF	TGTGCCAGCTCACTAAACTCCGGGACTAGCGGGACTTACGAGCAGTACTTC
TRBJ2-5	TRBV6-5	-	-	CASSSAETFGGETQYF	TGTGCCAGCAGTTCAGCGGAAACCTTTGGGGGAGAGACCCAGTACTTC
TRBJ1-2	TRBV19	-	TRBD1	CASSWDRTSYGYTF	TGTGCCAGTAGTTGGGACAGGACCTCCTATGGCTACACCTTC
TRBJ1-2	TRBV6-1	-	TRBD1	CASSVGQGANYGYTF	TGTGCCAGCAGTGTAGGACAGGGAGCTAACTATGGCTACACCTTC
TRBJ2-5	TRBV9	-	TRBD2	CASSVGAATSGTETQYF	TGTGCCAGCAGCGTTGGGGCGGCAACTAGCGGGACGGAGACCCAGTACTTC
TRBJ2-3	TRBV5-4	-	-	CASSLGPPRVGDTQYF	TGTGCCAGCAGCTTGGGTCCCCCAAGGGTGGGAGATACGCAGTATTTT
TRBJ2-2	TRBV9	-	-	CASSADNTGELFF	TGTGCCAGCAGCGCAGATAACACCGGGGAGCTGTTTTTT
TRBJ2-5	TRBV4-2	-	-	CASRREETQYF	TGTGCCAGCAGGAGAGAAGAGACCCAGTACTTC
TRBJ2-1	TRBV6-1	-	TRBD1	CASSQSTGVEQFF	TGTGCCAGCAGTCAATCGACAGGGGTCGAGCAGTTCTTC
TRBJ2-1	TRBV11-2	-	TRBD2	CASRQREGKPNEQFF	TGTGCCAGCAGGCAGCGGGAGGGCAAGCCTAATGAGCAGTTCTTC
TRBJ2-6	TRBV5-1	-	TRBD1	CASSQGAGANVLTF	TGCGCCAGCAGCCAGGGGGCTGGGGCCAACGTCCTGACTTTC
TRBJ2-1	TRBV11-3	-	TRBD2	CASSLVASGSHNEQFF	TGTGCCAGCAGCTTAGTCGCTAGCGGGAGCCACAATGAGCAGTTCTTC
TRBJ2-1	TRBV5-4	-	TRBD1	CASSLRDRYNKQFF	TGTGCCAGCAGCTTGCGGGACAGATACAATAAGCAGTTCTTC
TRBJ1-4	TRBV19	-	TRBD1	CASSWVGQATTNEKLFF	TGTGCCAGTAGTTGGGTAGGACAGGCCACAACTAATGAAAAACTGTTTTTT
TRBJ2-7	TRBV11-2	-	TRBD2	CASSSGLAGATALYEQYF	TGTGCCAGCAGCTCGGGACTAGCGGGAGCAACGGCCCTCTACGAGCAGTACTTC